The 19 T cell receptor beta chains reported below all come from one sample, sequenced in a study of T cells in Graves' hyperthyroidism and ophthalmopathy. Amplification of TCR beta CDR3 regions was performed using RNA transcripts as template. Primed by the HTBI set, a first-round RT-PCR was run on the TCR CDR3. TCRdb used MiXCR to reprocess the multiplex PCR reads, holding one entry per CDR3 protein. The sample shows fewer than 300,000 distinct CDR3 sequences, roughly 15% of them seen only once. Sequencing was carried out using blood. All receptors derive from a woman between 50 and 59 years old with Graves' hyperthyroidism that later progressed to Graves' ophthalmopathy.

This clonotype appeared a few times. The CDR3 sequence is CASSFRAGGFSTDTQYF. In nucleotides, the CDR3 is TGTGCCAGCAGTTTTAGGGCAGGGGGCTTTAGCACAGATACGCAGTATTTT. The chain has TRBV12-3 or TRBV12-4 and TRBJ2-3; the match to TRBD1 covers 8 bases. The CDR3 loop spans 17 amino acids. Trimming removed 3 bases from V and 0 bases from J; junction bases left unmatched: 8.

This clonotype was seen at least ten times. CDR3 residues: CASSRSRGHEQYF. For the CDR3, the DNA is TGTGCCAGCAGCCGGTCCCGGGGCCACGAGCAGTACTTC. The J gene is TRBJ2-7, the V gene TRBV3-1; the D call may be TRBD1 or TRBD2 (5 bases each). The V end was cut by 4 bases, the J end by 5 bases, with 12 bases between. Germline assignment: CDR1 LGHDT and CDR2 YNNKEL (reference sequence). CDR3 length: 13 amino acids.

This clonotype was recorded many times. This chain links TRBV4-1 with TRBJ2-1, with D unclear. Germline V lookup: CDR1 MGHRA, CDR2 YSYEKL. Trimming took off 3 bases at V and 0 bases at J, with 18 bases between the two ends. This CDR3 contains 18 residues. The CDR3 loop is CASSQLRLRTISYNEQFF. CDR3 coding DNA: TGCGCCAGCAGCCAGCTTCGCCTCCGCACCATCTCCTACAATGAGCAGTTCTTC.

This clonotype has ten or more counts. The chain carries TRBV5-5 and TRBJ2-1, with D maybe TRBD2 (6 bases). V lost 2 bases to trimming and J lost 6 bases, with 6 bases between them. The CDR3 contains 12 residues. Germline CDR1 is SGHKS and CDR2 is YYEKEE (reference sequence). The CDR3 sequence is CASSFGSNEQFF. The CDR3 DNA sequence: TGTGCCAGCAGCTTCGGGAGCAATGAGCAGTTCTTC.

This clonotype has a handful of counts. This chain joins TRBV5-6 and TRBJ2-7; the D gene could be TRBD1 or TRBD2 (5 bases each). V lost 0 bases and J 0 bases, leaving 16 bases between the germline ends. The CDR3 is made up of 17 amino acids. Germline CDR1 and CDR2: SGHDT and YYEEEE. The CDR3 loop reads CASSLAPWGPSSYEQYF. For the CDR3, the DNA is TGTGCCAGCAGCTTGGCACCTTGGGGACCGAGCTCCTACGAGCAGTACTTC.

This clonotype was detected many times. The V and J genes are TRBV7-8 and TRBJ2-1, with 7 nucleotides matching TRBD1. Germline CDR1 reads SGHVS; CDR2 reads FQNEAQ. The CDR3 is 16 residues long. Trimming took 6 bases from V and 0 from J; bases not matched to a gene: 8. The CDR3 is CASRRDSSSSYNEQFF. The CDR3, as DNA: TGTGCCAGCAGGAGGGACAGTTCCAGCTCCTACAATGAGCAGTTCTTC.

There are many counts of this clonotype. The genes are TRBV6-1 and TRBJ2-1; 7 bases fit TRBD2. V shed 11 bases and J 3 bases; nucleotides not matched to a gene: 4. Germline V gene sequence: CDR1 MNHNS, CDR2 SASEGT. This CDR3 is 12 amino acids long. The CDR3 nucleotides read TGTGCCGTCGGGGAGGGCTACAATGAGCAGTTCTTC. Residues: CAVGEGYNEQFF.

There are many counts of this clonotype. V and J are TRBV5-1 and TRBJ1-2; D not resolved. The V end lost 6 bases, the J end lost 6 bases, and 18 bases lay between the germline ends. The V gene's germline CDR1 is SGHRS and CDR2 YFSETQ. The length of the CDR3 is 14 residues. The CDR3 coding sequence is TGCGCCAGCAACAATCCACAGACCATAAATGGCTACACCTTC. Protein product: CASNNPQTINGYTF. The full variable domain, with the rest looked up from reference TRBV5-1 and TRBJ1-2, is KAGVTQTPRYLIKTRGQQVTLSCSPISGHRSVSWYQQTPGQGLQFLFEYFSETQRNKGNFPGRFSGRQFSNSRSEMNVSTLELGDSALYLCASNNPQTINGYTFGSGTRLTVV.

This CDR3 is CASSATGTGKGQPQHF. The CDR3 DNA is TGCGCCAGCAGCGCTACCGGGACAGGGAAGGGGCAGCCCCAGCATTTT. This chain joins TRBV5-1 and TRBJ1-5; 9 bases fit TRBD1. Germline CDR1 SGHRS, CDR2 YFSETQ. J was trimmed by 7 bases and V by 4 bases; bases with no gene match: 12. The CDR3 sequence is 16 residues long.

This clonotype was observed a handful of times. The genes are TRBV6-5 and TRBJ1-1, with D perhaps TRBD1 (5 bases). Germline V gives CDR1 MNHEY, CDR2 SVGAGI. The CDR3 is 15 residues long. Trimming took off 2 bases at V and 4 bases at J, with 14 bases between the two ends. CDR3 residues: CASSYVGGDGTEAFF. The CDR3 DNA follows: TGTGCCAGCAGTTACGTGGGAGGGGATGGCACTGAAGCTTTCTTT.

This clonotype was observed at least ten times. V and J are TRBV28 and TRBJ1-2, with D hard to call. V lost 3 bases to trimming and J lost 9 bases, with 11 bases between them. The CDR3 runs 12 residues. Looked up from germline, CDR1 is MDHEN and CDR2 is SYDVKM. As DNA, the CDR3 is TGTGCCAGCAGTTTGCAGGCGGCGAGCTACACCTTC. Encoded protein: CASSLQAASYTF.

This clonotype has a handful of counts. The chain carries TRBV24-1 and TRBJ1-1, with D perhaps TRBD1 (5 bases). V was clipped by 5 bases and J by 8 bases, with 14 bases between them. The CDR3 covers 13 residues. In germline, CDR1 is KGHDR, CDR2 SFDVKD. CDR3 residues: CATSGGGGAEAFF. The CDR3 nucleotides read TGTGCCACCAGTGGGGGGGGGGGTGCAGAAGCTTTCTTT.

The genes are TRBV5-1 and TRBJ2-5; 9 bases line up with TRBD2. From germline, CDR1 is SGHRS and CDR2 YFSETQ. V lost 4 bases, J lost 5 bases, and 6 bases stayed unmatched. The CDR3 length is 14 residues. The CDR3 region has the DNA TGCGCCAGCAGCGTAGCGGGAGTAGGGGAGACCCAGTACTTC. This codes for CASSVAGVGETQYF.

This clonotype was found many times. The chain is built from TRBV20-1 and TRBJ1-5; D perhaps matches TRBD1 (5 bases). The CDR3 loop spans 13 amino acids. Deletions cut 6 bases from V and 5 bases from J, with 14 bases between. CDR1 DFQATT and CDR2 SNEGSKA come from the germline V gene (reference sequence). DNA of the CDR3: TGCAGTGCCCGGGGGGGGTTGGATCAGCCCCAGCATTTT. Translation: CSARGGLDQPQHF.

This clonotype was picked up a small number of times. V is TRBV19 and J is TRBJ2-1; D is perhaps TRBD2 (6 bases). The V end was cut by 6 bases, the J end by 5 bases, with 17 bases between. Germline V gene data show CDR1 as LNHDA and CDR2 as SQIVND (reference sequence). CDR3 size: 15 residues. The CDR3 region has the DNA TGTGCCAGTAGCCCCAACCTGGCGGGGAACAATGAGCAGTTCTTC. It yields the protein CASSPNLAGNNEQFF.

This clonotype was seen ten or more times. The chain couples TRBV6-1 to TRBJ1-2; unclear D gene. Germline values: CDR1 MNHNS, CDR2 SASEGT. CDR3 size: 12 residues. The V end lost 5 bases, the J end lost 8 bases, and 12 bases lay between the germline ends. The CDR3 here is CASSPGRLGYTF. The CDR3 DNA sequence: TGTGCCAGCAGTCCCGGACGTTTAGGCTACACCTTC.

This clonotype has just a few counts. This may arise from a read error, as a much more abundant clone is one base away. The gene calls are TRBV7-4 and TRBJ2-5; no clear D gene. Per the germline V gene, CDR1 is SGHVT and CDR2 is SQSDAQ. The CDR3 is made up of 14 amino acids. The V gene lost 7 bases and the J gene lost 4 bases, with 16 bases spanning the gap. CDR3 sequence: CASTKPGGRETQYF. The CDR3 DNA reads TGTGCCAGCACCAAACCGGGCGGCCGAGAGACCCAGTACTTC.

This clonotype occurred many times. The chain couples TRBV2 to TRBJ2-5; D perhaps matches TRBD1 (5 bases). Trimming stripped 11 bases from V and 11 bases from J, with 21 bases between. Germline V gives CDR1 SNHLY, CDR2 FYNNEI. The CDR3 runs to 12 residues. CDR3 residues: CAGRVPGPAQYF. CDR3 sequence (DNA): TGTGCCGGCCGGGTCCCAGGGCCAGCACAGTACTTC.

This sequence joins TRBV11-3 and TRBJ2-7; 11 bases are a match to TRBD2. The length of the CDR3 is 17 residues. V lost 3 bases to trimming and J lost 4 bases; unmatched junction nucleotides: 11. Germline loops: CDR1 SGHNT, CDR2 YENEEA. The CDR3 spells CASSFYPTSGSAYEQYF. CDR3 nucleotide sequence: TGTGCCAGCAGCTTCTACCCCACTAGCGGGAGTGCATACGAGCAGTACTTC.